The clone carrying this T cell receptor beta chain was detected a few times. Its antigen is currently unknown. CDR3 size: 18 residues. V gave up 1 base and J gave up 6 bases, with 22 bases separating them. This entry comes from a study of identical twins. Study outcomes and limitations: Out-of-frame alpha sequences that twins shared showed excess low generation probability.

TCRdb independently ran MiXCR on the 5' RACE reads; one entry per CDR3 protein. Here the sample spans 540,000 or so distinct CDR3 sequences, more than 20% being singletons. This same sample was also part of a study on yellow fever vaccine responses in identical twins.

The chain couples TRBV12-3 or TRBV12-4 to TRBJ2-1; D perhaps matches TRBD2 (5 bases). Sample: CD4+ T cells sorted from blood. The clonotype was recovered from a woman aged 18-30 years in good health. The CDR3, as DNA: TGTGCCAGCAGTTTAGGGGCTATGAGGTCCGCCGGAGGCAATGAGCAGTTCTTC. Translating gives CASSLGAMRSAGGNEQFF.